These T cell receptor beta chains were read from a single sample in a study of cytomegalovirus exposure and HLA in healthy donors. The repertoire was sequenced with immunoSEQ multiplex PCR; TCRdb's copy has only in-frame clones and lacks some. This table has tens of thousands of clones, 70% appearing once. Sequencing was performed on PBMCs. Receptor source: a woman in her fifties or sixties in good health and CMV-seropositive. The CDR3 runs from the conserved cysteine through the conserved F or W. The D gene is left open where the match is weak. Not every row has a clone size; where given, it reads once, few, many or a size class.

d_gene	len	abundance	j_gene	v_gene	CDR3aa	CDR3nt
.	15	few	TRBJ1-2	TRBV14	CASSQDPGANYGYTF	TGTGCCAGCAGCCAAGATCCCGGGGCTAACTATGGCTACACCTTC
TRBD2	13	.	TRBJ2-1	TRBV7-9	CASGTSGSNEQFF	TGTGCCAGCGGGACTAGCGGGTCCAATGAGCAGTTCTTC
.	16	few	TRBJ1-6	TRBV7-2	CASSLEGRGLRSPLHF	TGTGCCAGCAGCTTAGAAGGCAGGGGATTAAGGTCACCCCTCCACTTT
.	12	.	TRBJ2-3	TRBV6-5	CASRWAGDTQYF	TGTGCCAGCAGATGGGCCGGAGATACGCAGTATTTT
.	15	.	TRBJ1-6	TRBV6-1	CASSSSQGRNSPLHF	TGTGCCAGCAGTTCATCACAGGGTAGAAATTCACCCCTCCACTTT
TRBD2	18	.	TRBJ2-1	TRBV5-6	CASSPIGGGPSGAHEQFF	TGTGCCAGCAGCCCGATAGGGGGCGGCCCTAGCGGGGCCCATGAGCAGTTCTTC
TRBD2	12	.	TRBJ2-1	TRBV28	CATGLVGSEQFF	TGTGCCACGGGACTAGTCGGGAGTGAGCAGTTCTTC
.	14	few	TRBJ2-1	TRBV9	CASSVGGSNNEQFF	TGTGCCAGCAGCGTTGGCGGTTCCAACAATGAGCAGTTCTTC
TRBD1	14	.	TRBJ1-1	TRBV5-8	CASSPTGRETEAFF	TGTGCCAGCAGCCCGACAGGGCGAGAAACTGAAGCTTTCTTT
.	15	.	TRBJ2-3	TRBV11-1	CASTPGRGASDTQYF	TGTGCCAGCACCCCAGGACGGGGGGCCTCGGATACGCAGTATTTT
TRBD1	14	.	TRBJ1-5	TRBV5-1	CASSATGGNQPQHF	TGCGCCAGCAGCGCCACAGGGGGCAATCAGCCCCAGCATTTT
.	15	.	TRBJ1-5	TRBV4-1	CASSTQVLGNQPQHF	TGCGCCAGCAGCACACAGGTCCTCGGCAATCAGCCCCAGCATTTT
TRBD2	15	.	TRBJ2-7	TRBV7-2	CASSSSLAGGDEQYF	TGTGCCAGCAGCAGTTCGTTAGCGGGGGGGGACGAGCAGTACTTC
TRBD1	15	.	TRBJ1-5	TRBV4-1	CASSQEGGGNQPQHF	TGCGCCAGCAGCCAAGAAGGGGGCGGAAATCAGCCCCAGCATTTT
.	13	.	TRBJ2-5	TRBV6-5	CAISGGSGETQYF	TGTGCCATCAGTGGTGGGAGTGGAGAGACCCAGTACTTC
.	14	.	TRBJ2-7	TRBV5-1	CASSLVALTYEQYF	TGCGCCAGCAGCTTGGTAGCCCTCACATACGAGCAGTACTTC
TRBD1	15	.	TRBJ1-1	TRBV2	CASSPDRGGNTEAFF	TGTGCCAGCAGTCCTGACAGGGGGGGAAACACTGAAGCTTTCTTT
.	15	.	TRBJ1-1	TRBV5-6	CASSLGALMNTEAFF	TGTGCCAGCAGCTTGGGGGCCCTCATGAACACTGAAGCTTTCTTT
TRBD1	15	.	TRBJ2-1	TRBV5-1	CASSLDRTIYNEQFF	TGCGCCAGCAGTTTGGACAGGACCATCTACAATGAGCAGTTCTTC
.	14	.	TRBJ1-2	TRBV19	CASSINREHYGYTF	TGTGCCAGTAGTATAAACAGGGAACACTATGGCTACACCTTC
.	14	.	TRBJ1-2	TRBV7-9	CASSRKGLNYGYTF	TGTGCCAGCAGCCGAAAGGGACTGAACTATGGCTACACCTTC
TRBD1	16	.	TRBJ1-5	TRBV27	CASSLTGTGSNQPQHF	TGTGCCAGCAGTTTAACCGGGACAGGGAGCAATCAGCCCCAGCATTTT
TRBD1	14	.	TRBJ1-1	TRBV2	CASRRTGSSAEAFF	TGTGCCAGCAGAAGGACAGGGTCTTCGGCTGAAGCTTTCTTT
TRBD1	17	.	TRBJ2-7	TRBV12-5	CASGLVLTGGDLDEQYF	TGTGCTAGTGGTTTGGTATTGACAGGGGGCGACCTCGACGAGCAGTACTTC
.	11	.	TRBJ2-7	TRBV29-1	CSVGQYYEQYF	TGCAGCGTTGGACAGTACTACGAGCAGTACTTC
TRBD1	15	.	TRBJ2-3	TRBV6-6	CASSGDRARTDTQYF	TGTGCCAGCAGTGGTGACAGGGCACGCACAGATACGCAGTATTTT
.	14	few	TRBJ2-7	TRBV7-2	CASSLVGDFGEQYF	TGTGCCAGCAGCTTAGTCGGGGATTTCGGGGAGCAGTACTTC
TRBD2	14	.	TRBJ2-1	TRBV30	CAWSRGLEGSEQFF	TGTGCTTGGAGTCGGGGACTAGAAGGCAGTGAGCAGTTCTTC
.	15	.	TRBJ1-3	TRBV7-2	CASSLAGGLGNTIYF	TGTGCCAGCAGCTTAGCAGGAGGGTTAGGAAACACCATATATTTT
.	11	.	TRBJ1-1	TRBV5-5	CASSLKTQAFF	TGTGCCAGCAGCTTGAAGACACAAGCTTTCTTT
.	13	once	TRBJ2-3	TRBV5-5	CASSRQTTDTQYF	TGTGCCAGCAGCCGACAAACCACAGATACGCAGTATTTT
TRBD2	16	.	TRBJ2-7	TRBV7-2	CASSLGGGGTSYEQYF	TGTGCCAGCAGCTTAGGAGGCGGGGGGACCTCCTACGAGCAGTACTTC
.	13	many	TRBJ1-3	TRBV6-6	CASSYSYGNTIYF	TGTGCCAGCAGTTACTCTTATGGAAACACCATATATTTT
TRBD1	16	.	TRBJ1-5	TRBV19	CASSPFQGASNQPQHF	TGTGCCAGTAGTCCCTTCCAGGGGGCAAGCAATCAGCCCCAGCATTTT
.	15	once	TRBJ1-4	TRBV5-5	CASSPGEGLNEKLFF	TGTGCCAGCAGCCCCGGGGAAGGACTTAATGAAAAACTGTTTTTT
TRBD1	15	.	TRBJ2-7	TRBV5-4	CASRDGTGPSYEQYF	TGTGCCAGCAGAGACGGGACAGGGCCTTCCTACGAGCAGTACTTC
.	15	.	TRBJ2-2	TRBV9	CASSVGAVGAGELFF	TGTGCCAGCAGCGTAGGTGCGGTAGGTGCCGGGGAGCTGTTTTTT
TRBD1	18	.	TRBJ1-1	TRBV18	CASSPNILDRGLNTEAFF	TGTGCCAGCTCACCGAATATACTGGACAGGGGGCTAAACACTGAAGCTTTCTTT
.	18	.	TRBJ1-3	TRBV6-4	CASSDRTSTVHSGNTIYF	TGTGCCAGCAGTGACCGAACCTCTACGGTTCACTCTGGAAACACCATATATTTT
TRBD2	16	.	TRBJ2-1	TRBV4-3	CASSLGAGGNYNEQFF	TGCGCCAGCAGCCTTGGAGCGGGGGGAAACTACAATGAGCAGTTCTTC
.	15	few	TRBJ2-5	TRBV5-6	CASSFGQSQKETQYF	TGTGCCAGCAGCTTTGGACAATCCCAAAAGGAGACCCAGTACTTC
.	15	.	TRBJ1-2	TRBV5-6	CASSLAGDPNYGYTF	TGTGCCAGCAGCTTGGCAGGGGACCCTAACTATGGCTACACCTTC
.	17	.	TRBJ1-2	TRBV29-1	CSVEDNFSLRTRYGYTF	TGCAGCGTTGAAGATAACTTCAGCCTAAGGACAAGGTATGGCTACACCTTC
.	15	once	TRBJ2-3	TRBV6-5	CASSYDYGAQDTQYF	TGTGCCAGCAGTTATGACTATGGAGCTCAAGATACGCAGTATTTT
.	17	few	TRBJ1-2	TRBV7-4	CASSLLNDVFGDYGYTF	TGTGCCAGCAGCTTATTGAACGACGTCTTCGGGGACTATGGCTACACCTTC
.	12	.	TRBJ1-1	TRBV7-9	CASSRGNTEAFF	TGTGCCAGCAGCAGGGGGAACACTGAAGCTTTCTTT
TRBD1	13	once	TRBJ2-3	TRBV11-3	CASSWTGEDTQYF	TGTGCCAGCAGCTGGACAGGGGAAGATACGCAGTATTTT
.	13	.	TRBJ2-7	TRBV5-1	CASSVPGSHEQYF	TGCGCCAGCAGCGTTCCAGGGTCCCACGAGCAGTACTTC
.	14	.	TRBJ2-7	TRBV7-7	CASSLSRESYEQYF	TGTGCCAGCAGCTTAAGTCGGGAATCCTACGAGCAGTACTTC
TRBD2	15	.	TRBJ2-1	TRBV19	CASRRSGADYNEQFF	TGTGCCAGTAGACGTAGCGGGGCGGACTACAATGAGCAGTTCTTC
TRBD2	17	few	TRBJ2-7	TRBV15	CATSRDLSGGRNYEQYF	TGTGCCACCAGCAGAGATTTGTCGGGGGGGCGGAACTACGAGCAGTACTTC
TRBD2	15	.	TRBJ2-5	TRBV11-2	CASSLVGGGQETQYF	TGTGCCAGCAGCTTAGTGGGGGGGGGCCAAGAGACCCAGTACTTC
.	12	.	TRBJ2-7	TRBV11-2	CASSRQGYEQYF	TGTGCCAGCAGCCGGCAGGGTTACGAGCAGTACTTC
TRBD1	14	.	TRBJ1-3	TRBV19	CASTLQGTGNTIYF	TGTGCCAGTACCCTACAGGGGACCGGAAACACCATATATTTT